This T cell receptor (beta chain) was captured by sequencing in a study of CD8 T cells in Susac syndrome. When the RNA was reverse transcribed, random hexamers were used with an input of about 0.45 to 1 ug. It was immunoSEQ multiplex PCR that amplified TCR beta CDR3 across 54 Vbeta and 13 Jbeta. TCRdb fed the immunoSEQ multiplex PCR reads into MiXCR, producing one record per CDR3 protein. The sample has a few hundred thousand distinct CDR3 sequences, about 91% seen once. The CDR3 length is 13 residues. Germline CDR1 GTSNPN, CDR2 SVGIG (reference sequence). Germline trimming cut 6 bases from V and 6 bases from J; bases unmatched to any gene: 7. The patients who served as multiple sclerosis controls were treatment-naive and had stable or active relapsing-remitting disease that fulfilled the revised McDonald criteria. The authors negatively isolated CD8+ and CD4+ T cells and FACS-enriched TEMRA cells.

The J gene is TRBJ1-2, the V gene TRBV30, with 10 nucleotides matching TRBD1. Sequencing used CD4+ T cells from PBMCs. The source is a human donor with multiple sclerosis. This CDR3 is CACQDRGLNGYTF. The DNA for the CDR3 is TGTGCCTGTCAAGACAGGGGGCTGAATGGCTACACCTTC.